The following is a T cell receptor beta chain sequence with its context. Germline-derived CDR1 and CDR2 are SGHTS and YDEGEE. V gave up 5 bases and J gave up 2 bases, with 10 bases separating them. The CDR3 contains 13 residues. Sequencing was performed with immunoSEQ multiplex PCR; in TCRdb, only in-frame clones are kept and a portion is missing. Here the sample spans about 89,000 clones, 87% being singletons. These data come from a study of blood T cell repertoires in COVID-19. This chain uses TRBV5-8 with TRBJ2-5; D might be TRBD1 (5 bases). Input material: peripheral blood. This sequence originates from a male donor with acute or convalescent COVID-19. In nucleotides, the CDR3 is TGTGCCAGCAGACCTGACAGACAAGAGACCCAGTACTTC. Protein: CASRPDRQETQYF.